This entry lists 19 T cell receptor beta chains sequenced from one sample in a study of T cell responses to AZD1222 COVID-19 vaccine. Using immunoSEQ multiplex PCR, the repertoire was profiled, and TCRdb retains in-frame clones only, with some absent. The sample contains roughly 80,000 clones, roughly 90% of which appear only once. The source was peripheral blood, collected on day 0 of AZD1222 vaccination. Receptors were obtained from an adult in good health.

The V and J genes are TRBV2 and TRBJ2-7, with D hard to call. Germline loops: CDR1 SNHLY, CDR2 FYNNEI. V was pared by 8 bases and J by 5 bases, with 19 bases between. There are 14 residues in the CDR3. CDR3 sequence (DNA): TGTGCCAGCCTCCCACTCTTTCTCCGGGACGAGCAGTACTTC. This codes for CASLPLFLRDEQYF.

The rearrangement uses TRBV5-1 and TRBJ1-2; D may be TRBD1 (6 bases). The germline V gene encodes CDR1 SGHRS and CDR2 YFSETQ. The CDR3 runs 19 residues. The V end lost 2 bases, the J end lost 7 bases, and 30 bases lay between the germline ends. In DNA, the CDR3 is TGCGCCAGCAGCTTCCGGATATCCAGGGGAGGCGAGGCGCTTGGTGGCTACACCTTC. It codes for CASSFRISRGGEALGGYTF.

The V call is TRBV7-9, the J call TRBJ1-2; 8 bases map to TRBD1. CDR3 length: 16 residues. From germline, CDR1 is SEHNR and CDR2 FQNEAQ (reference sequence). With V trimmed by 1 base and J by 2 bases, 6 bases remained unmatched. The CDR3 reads CASSLGRTGSNYGYTF. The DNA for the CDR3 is TGTGCCAGCAGCTTAGGCCGGACAGGGTCGAACTATGGCTACACCTTC. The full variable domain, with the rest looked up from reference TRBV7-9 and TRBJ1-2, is DTGVSQNPRHKITKRGQNVTFRCDPISEHNRLYWYRQTLGQGPEFLTYFQNEAQLEKSRLLSDRFSAERPKGSFSTLEIQRTEQGDSAMYLCASSLGRTGSNYGYTFGSGTRLTVV.

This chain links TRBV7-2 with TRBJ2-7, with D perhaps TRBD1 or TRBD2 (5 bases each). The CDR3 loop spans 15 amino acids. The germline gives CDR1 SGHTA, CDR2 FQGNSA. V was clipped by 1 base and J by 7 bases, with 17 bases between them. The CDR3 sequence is CASSLGGSRTREQYF. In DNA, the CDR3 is TGTGCCAGCAGCTTAGGGGGGAGTCGGACGCGTGAGCAGTACTTC.

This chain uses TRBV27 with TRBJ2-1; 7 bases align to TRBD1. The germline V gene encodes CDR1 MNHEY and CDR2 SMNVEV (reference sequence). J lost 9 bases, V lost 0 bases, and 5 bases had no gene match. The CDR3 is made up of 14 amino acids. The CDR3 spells CASSLSSTGTEQFF. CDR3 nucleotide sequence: TGTGCCAGCAGTTTATCGTCGACAGGGACTGAGCAGTTCTTC.

CDR3 amino acids: CASSPPGQGRGSPLHF. In DNA form, the CDR3 reads TGTGCCAGCTCACCTCCGGGACAGGGTCGGGGTTCACCCCTCCACTTT. The rearrangement joins TRBV18 to TRBJ1-6, with TRBD1 matching over 9 bases. CDR3 length: 16 residues. Germline CDR1 reads KGHSH; CDR2 reads LQKENI. Trimming at V came to 3 bases and at J to 9 bases, leaving 9 bases not matched to a gene.

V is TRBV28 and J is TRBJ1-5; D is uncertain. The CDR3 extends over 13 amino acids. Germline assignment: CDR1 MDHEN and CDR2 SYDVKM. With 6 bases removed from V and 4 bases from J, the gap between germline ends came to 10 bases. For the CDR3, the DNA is TGTGCCAGCAGATCAGGACGGAATCAGCCCCAGCATTTT. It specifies CASRSGRNQPQHF.

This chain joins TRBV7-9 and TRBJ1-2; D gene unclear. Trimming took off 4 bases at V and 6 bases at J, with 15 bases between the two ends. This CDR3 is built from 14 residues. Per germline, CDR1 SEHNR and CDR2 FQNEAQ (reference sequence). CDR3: CASSSWRVVDGYTF. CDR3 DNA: TGTGCCAGCAGCTCATGGCGGGTGGTGGATGGCTACACCTTC. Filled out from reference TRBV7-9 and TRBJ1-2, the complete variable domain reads DTGVSQNPRHKITKRGQNVTFRCDPISEHNRLYWYRQTLGQGPEFLTYFQNEAQLEKSRLLSDRFSAERPKGSFSTLEIQRTEQGDSAMYLCASSSWRVVDGYTFGSGTRLTVV.

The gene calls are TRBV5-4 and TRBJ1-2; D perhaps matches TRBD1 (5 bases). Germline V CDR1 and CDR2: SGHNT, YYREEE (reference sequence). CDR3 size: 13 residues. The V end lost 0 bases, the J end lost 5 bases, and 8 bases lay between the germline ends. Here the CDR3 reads CASSLVGDYGYTF. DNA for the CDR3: TGTGCCAGCAGCTTGGTGGGGGATTATGGCTACACCTTC.

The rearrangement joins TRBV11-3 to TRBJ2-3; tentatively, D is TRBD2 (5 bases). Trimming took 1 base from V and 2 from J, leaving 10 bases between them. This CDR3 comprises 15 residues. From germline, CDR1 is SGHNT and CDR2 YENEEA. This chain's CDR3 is CASSLGLAYTDTQYF. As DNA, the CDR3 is TGTGCCAGCAGCTTAGGGCTAGCCTACACAGATACGCAGTATTTT.

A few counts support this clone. Here the CDR3 reads CASSKDLNRSNGYTF. The CDR3 DNA is TGTGCCAGCAGCAAAGATCTTAACAGGAGTAACGGCTACACCTTC. The V gene is TRBV21-1, the J gene TRBJ1-2; TRBD1 is the table's D call and was not checked against the DNA. TRBV21-1 is shown as a pseudogene. The CDR3 runs to 15 residues.

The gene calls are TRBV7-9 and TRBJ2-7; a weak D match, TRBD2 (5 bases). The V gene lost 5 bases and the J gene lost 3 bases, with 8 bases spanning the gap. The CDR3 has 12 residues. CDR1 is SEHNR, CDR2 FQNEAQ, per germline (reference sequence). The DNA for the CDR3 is TGTGCCAGCAGCCCGGGATTCTACGAGCAGTACTTC. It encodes CASSPGFYEQYF. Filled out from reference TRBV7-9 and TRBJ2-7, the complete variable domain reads DTGVSQNPRHKITKRGQNVTFRCDPISEHNRLYWYRQTLGQGPEFLTYFQNEAQLEKSRLLSDRFSAERPKGSFSTLEIQRTEQGDSAMYLCASSPGFYEQYFGPGTRLTVT.

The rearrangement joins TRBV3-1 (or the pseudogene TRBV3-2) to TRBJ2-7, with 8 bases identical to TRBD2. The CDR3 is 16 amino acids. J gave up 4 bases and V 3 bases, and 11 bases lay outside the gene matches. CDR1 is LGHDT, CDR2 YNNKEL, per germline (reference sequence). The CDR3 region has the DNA TGTGCCAGCAGCCAGGCCCCACTAGCGGATCCTTACGAGCAGTACTTC. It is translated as CASSQAPLADPYEQYF.

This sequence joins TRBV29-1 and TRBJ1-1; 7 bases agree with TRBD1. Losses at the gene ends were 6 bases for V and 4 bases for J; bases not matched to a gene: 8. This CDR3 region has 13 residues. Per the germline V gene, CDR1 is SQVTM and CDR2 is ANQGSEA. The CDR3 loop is CSVGDRAGTEAFF. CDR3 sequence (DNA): TGCAGCGTAGGAGACAGGGCAGGCACTGAAGCTTTCTTT.

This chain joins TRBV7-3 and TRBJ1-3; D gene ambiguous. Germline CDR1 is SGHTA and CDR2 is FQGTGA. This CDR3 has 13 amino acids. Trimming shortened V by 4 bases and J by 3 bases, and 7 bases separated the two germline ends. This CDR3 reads CASSSGGGNTIYF. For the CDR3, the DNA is TGTGCCAGCAGCTCGGGAGGTGGAAACACCATATATTTT.

The DNA for the CDR3 is TGTGCCAGCAGCCTGCTCCGAAGCCTCTACACCTTC. As protein: CASSLLRSLYTF. The chain couples TRBV2 to TRBJ1-2; no clear D gene. From germline, CDR1 is SNHLY and CDR2 FYNNEI. The CDR3 is made up of 12 amino acids. V dropped 6 bases and J dropped 10 bases, with 15 bases sitting between them.

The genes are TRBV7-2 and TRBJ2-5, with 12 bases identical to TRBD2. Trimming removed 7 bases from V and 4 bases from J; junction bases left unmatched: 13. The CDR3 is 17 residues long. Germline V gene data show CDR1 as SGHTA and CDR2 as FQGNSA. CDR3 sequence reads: CASTQLSSSGRGETQYF. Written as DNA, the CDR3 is TGTGCCAGCACCCAACTCTCCTCTAGCGGGAGGGGAGAGACCCAGTACTTC.

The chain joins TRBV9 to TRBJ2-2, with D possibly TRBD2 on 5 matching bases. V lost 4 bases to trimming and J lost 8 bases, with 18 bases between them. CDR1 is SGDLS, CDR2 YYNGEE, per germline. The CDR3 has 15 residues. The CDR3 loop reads CASSPLGLLGGELFF. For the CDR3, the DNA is TGTGCCAGCAGCCCCCTCGGACTCTTGGGGGGGGAGCTGTTTTTT.

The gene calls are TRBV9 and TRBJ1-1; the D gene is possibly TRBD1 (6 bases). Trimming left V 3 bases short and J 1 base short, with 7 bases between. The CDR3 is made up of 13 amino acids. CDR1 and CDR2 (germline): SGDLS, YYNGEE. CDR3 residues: CASSAQGNTEAFF. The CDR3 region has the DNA TGTGCCAGCAGCGCACAGGGGAACACTGAAGCTTTCTTT.